This T cell receptor beta chain emerged from a study of patients and donors after allogeneic stem cell transplantation. TCRdb redid the calling of the RT-PCR reads with MiXCR, one entry per CDR3 protein. Among about a million distinct CDR3 sequences listed, roughly 18% were seen once. The CDR3 consists of 15 residues. V gave up 4 bases and J gave up 1 base, with 13 bases separating them. Germline V gene lookup returns CDR1 SGHDT and CDR2 YYEEEE. This clonotype was counted ten times or more. Sequencing was performed on blood, either unsorted or a sorted T cell fraction (not recorded which). The clonotype originates from a human donor who was either an allogeneic HSCT recipient or a stem cell or donor lymphocyte infusion donor (not recorded which). It is not recorded whose cells these are; they may come from a transplant donor. The chain has TRBV5-6 and TRBJ2-3, with D unclear. The CDR3 reads CASSLGLVGTDTQYF. The CDR3 nucleotides are TGTGCCAGCAGCCTCGGGTTGGTTGGCACAGATACGCAGTATTTT.